Shown below are 32 T cell receptor beta chains from a single sample sequenced in a study of T-cell reconstitution after alpha-beta-depleted transplantation in children (dated by TCRdb to about 2016). What the treatment or condition label conveys for this sample: allogeneic hematopoietic cell transplantation with graft depleted of TCRalphabeta T cells and CD19 B cells. Receptor libraries were prepared by PCR. Sequencing took place on an Illumina HiSeq 2500. To normalize quantification of the TCRbeta repertoire, the TCR libraries were built with molecular barcoding that relied on unique molecular identifiers. In-frame beta chains were kept once TCRdb had trimmed the public reads at Q25 with fastp and called clones with MiXCR. Entries are consolidated by CDR3 protein sequence, retaining the most common genes and DNA. Counted in this sample were 250,000 to 400,000 distinct CDR3 sequences; approximately 23% of them appeared once. 9.5% to 12% of the sample is in the top ten clones.

Sequenced here: PBMCs, mostly from graft donor cells, sampled 180 days after TCRalphabeta/CD19-depleted stem cell transplant. The receptors stem from a male patient between 10 and 17 years old who had a stem cell transplant for acute lymphoblastic leukemia, so the T cells may come from the graft donor.

The chain is built from TRBV5-1 and TRBJ1-1; weak D call: TRBD1 (6 bases). V dropped 3 bases and J dropped 4 bases, with 13 bases sitting between them. Germline values: CDR1 SGHRS, CDR2 YFSETQ. The CDR3 consists of 14 residues. The CDR3 region has the DNA TGCGCCAGCAGCTCGAGGGGGATAGGCACTGAAGCTTTCTTT. Its translation: CASSSRGIGTEAFF.

A few counts support this clonotype. This sequence joins TRBV15 and TRBJ2-3, with D possibly TRBD2 on 6 matching bases. CDR1 is LNHNV and CDR2 is YYDKDF in the germline V gene (reference sequence). The CDR3 loop spans 16 amino acids. Trimming removed 0 bases from V and 2 bases from J, with 12 bases in between. CDR3 sequence reads: CATSRDGGTYTDTQYF. The CDR3, as DNA: TGTGCCACCAGCAGAGATGGCGGGACCTACACAGATACGCAGTATTTT.

Only a few counts were recorded for this clonotype. This rearrangement joins TRBV5-1 to TRBJ2-1, with 8 bases matching TRBD2. The germline V gene encodes CDR1 SGHRS and CDR2 YFSETQ. Losses at the gene ends were 4 bases for V and 2 bases for J; bases not matched to a gene: 5. The length of the CDR3 is 15 residues. CDR3 DNA sequence: TGCGCCAGCAGCCGACGGACTAGCCCCTACAATGAGCAGTTCTTC. Translating it yields CASSRRTSPYNEQFF.

The rearrangement uses TRBV6-5 and TRBJ1-2, with a possible D match to TRBD1 (5 bases). The CDR3 has 13 amino acids. Trimming pared 1 base from V and 5 bases from J, leaving 8 bases between. Germline V lookup: CDR1 MNHEY, CDR2 SVGAGI. CDR3 region: CASSYLQGYGYTF. The CDR3 bases are TGTGCCAGCAGTTACTTGCAGGGTTATGGCTACACCTTC.

This chain connects TRBV9 to TRBJ2-1, with D possibly being TRBD1 (5 bases). CDR3 length: 12 residues. V gave up 1 base and J gave up 9 bases, with 8 bases separating them. Per the germline V gene, CDR1 is SGDLS and CDR2 is YYNGEE. CDR3 sequence (DNA): TGTGCCAGCAGCGTACTCCAGGGTGAGCAGTTCTTC. Its translation: CASSVLQGEQFF. Full variable domain (outside the CDR3, taken from reference TRBV9 and TRBJ2-1): DSGVTQTPKHLITATGQRVTLRCSPRSGDLSVYWYQQSLDQGLQFLIQYYNGEERAKGNILERFSAQQFPDLHSELNLSSLELGDSALYFCASSVLQGEQFFGPGTRLTVL.

There are a few counts of this clonotype. The rearrangement uses TRBV29-1 and TRBJ2-2, with D tentatively TRBD1 or TRBD2 (5 bases each). V dropped 4 bases and J dropped 4 bases, with 10 bases sitting between them. Per germline, CDR1 SQVTM and CDR2 ANQGSEA. The CDR3 runs to 13 residues. CDR3 bases: TGCAGCGTTGGTGGGACCCTCACCGGGGAGCTGTTTTTT. Its protein is CSVGGTLTGELFF.

The chain combines TRBV6-5 with TRBJ1-5, with D hard to call. Deletions cut 0 bases from V and 7 bases from J, with 7 bases between. The CDR3 contains 13 residues. Germline CDR1 MNHEY, CDR2 SVGAGI. The CDR3 coding sequence is TGTGCCAGCAGTTACTCGAATCAACAGCCCCAGCATTTT. Encoded protein: CASSYSNQQPQHF.

The chain has TRBV7-9 and TRBJ1-1; 7 nucleotides align to TRBD1. Germline V gene sequence: CDR1 SEHNR, CDR2 FQNEAQ (reference sequence). CDR3 length: 14 amino acids. Losses at the gene ends were 3 bases for V and 4 bases for J; bases not matched to a gene: 5. Here the CDR3 reads CASSLGTAFTEAFF. The CDR3 bases are TGTGCCAGCAGCTTGGGGACAGCATTCACTGAAGCTTTCTTT.

A note on this clonotype: Relative to the germline gene, one junction end is altered; a read error may explain this. This chain uses TRBV12-5 with TRBJ2-2; TRBD2 might be the D (5 bases). The CDR3 runs 14 residues. CDR1 LGHNT and CDR2 FRNRAP come from the germline V gene. In DNA form, the CDR3 reads TGTGCTAGTGGTTTGGGCCCCAACCTCGGGGAGCTGTCTTTT. Amino acid sequence: CASGLGPNLGELSF.

The rearrangement links TRBV20-1 to TRBJ2-1; the match to TRBD2 covers 8 bases. Trimming removed 3 bases from V and 7 bases from J; junction bases left unmatched: 14. Per the germline V gene, CDR1 is DFQATT and CDR2 is SNEGSKA (reference sequence). This CDR3 has 16 residues. The CDR3 sequence: CSASWAIRAGVNEQFF. Here the CDR3 DNA reads TGCAGTGCTAGTTGGGCGATAAGAGCGGGAGTTAATGAGCAGTTCTTC.

V usage is TRBV19 and J usage is TRBJ2-1; D ambiguous. The length of the CDR3 is 14 residues. Per the germline V gene, CDR1 is LNHDA and CDR2 is SQIVND (reference sequence). The V end lost 7 bases, the J end lost 2 bases, and 12 bases lay between the germline ends. The CDR3 nucleotides read TGTGCCAGTAATGTAGGAGTTGCCTACAATGAGCAGTTCTTC. Its translation is CASNVGVAYNEQFF.

The J gene is TRBJ2-1, the V gene TRBV6-5; the match to TRBD2 covers 8 bases. The CDR3 loop spans 18 amino acids. Germline lookup yields CDR1 MNHEY and CDR2 SVGAGI. J lost 7 bases, V lost 0 bases, and 14 bases had no gene match. The CDR3 DNA sequence: TGTGCCAGCAGTTACTCGAATATGGGTCCTCGCGGGAGGAATGAGCAGTTCTTC. Its translation: CASSYSNMGPRGRNEQFF.

This clonotype was observed at least ten times. The chain joins TRBV18 to TRBJ1-5; tentatively, D is TRBD1 (5 bases). The CDR3 has 13 residues. Trimming pared 8 bases from V and 4 bases from J, leaving 12 bases between. Germline values: CDR1 KGHSH, CDR2 LQKENI. The CDR3 loop is CASSPQGNQPQHF. The DNA of the CDR3 is TGTGCCAGCAGTCCTCAGGGTAATCAGCCCCAGCATTTT.

At least ten counts were recorded for this clonotype. V gene TRBV5-1 combines with J gene TRBJ2-1; D gene unclear. Per the germline V gene, CDR1 is SGHRS and CDR2 is YFSETQ. The CDR3 is 13 amino acids. V was clipped by 3 bases and J by 2 bases, with 6 bases between them. The chain's CDR3 is CASSSSPYNEQFF. The CDR3 DNA reads as TGCGCCAGCAGCTCCAGCCCCTACAATGAGCAGTTCTTC.

The chain recombines TRBV10-3 with TRBJ2-7; TRBD2 aligns across 7 bases. This CDR3 contains 15 residues. Losses at the gene ends were 0 bases for V and 3 bases for J; bases not matched to a gene: 5. Looked up from germline, CDR1 is ENHRY and CDR2 is SYGVKD. The CDR3 region is CAISESGEGVYEQYF. CDR3 bases: TGTGCCATCAGTGAGTCTGGGGAGGGCGTCTACGAGCAGTACTTC.

The chain has TRBV25-1 and TRBJ2-6, with D possibly TRBD2 on 5 matching bases. This CDR3 spans 17 amino acids. The germline V and J ends were trimmed by 6 bases and 0 bases, with 15 bases remaining between them. The V gene's germline CDR1 is MGHDK and CDR2 SYGVNS. The CDR3 DNA follows: TGTGCCAGCAGACCATTCGGGGTCCCCTCTGGGGCCAACGTCCTGACTTTC. Encoded protein: CASRPFGVPSGANVLTF.

This clonotype was seen repeatedly, ten times or more. The rearrangement uses TRBV12-3 or TRBV12-4 and TRBJ2-2; TRBD1 might be the D (5 bases). V dropped 3 bases and J dropped 6 bases, with 5 bases sitting between them. This CDR3 has 12 residues. The CDR3 DNA reads TGTGCCAGCAGTTTCAGGGCCGGGGAGCTGTTTTTT. Translation gives CASSFRAGELFF.

This clonotype has more than one count but fewer than ten. The chain combines TRBV20-1 with TRBJ1-1; weak D call: TRBD1 (6 bases). Germline V lookup: CDR1 DFQATT, CDR2 SNEGSKA (reference sequence). V shed 6 bases and J shed 1 base, with 15 bases lying between them. The CDR3 has 14 residues. In DNA, the CDR3 is TGCAGTGCCCCCAGGGGCGCCGGGAACACTGAAGCTTTCTTT. It is translated as CSAPRGAGNTEAFF.

In this sample, this clonotype turned up many times. The chain recombines TRBV6-5 with TRBJ1-5; unclear D gene. CDR3 length: 14 residues. The germline CDR1 and CDR2 sequences are MNHEY and SVGAGI. Trimming took 2 bases from V and 0 from J, leaving 5 bases between them. CDR3 nucleotides: TGTGCCAGCAGTTACGCCGCTAGCAATCAGCCCCAGCATTTT. It specifies CASSYAASNQPQHF.

This clonotype occurred a few times. This chain links TRBV4-1 with TRBJ2-7, with TRBD2 matching 8 bases. The J segment lost 6 bases and the V segment lost 1 base, leaving 2 bases of the junction unmatched. The CDR3 is 13 residues long. Per the germline V gene, CDR1 is MGHRA and CDR2 is YSYEKL. The CDR3: CASSQGSGSEQYF. The CDR3 DNA sequence: TGCGCCAGCAGCCAAGGAAGCGGGAGCGAGCAGTACTTC.

V gene TRBV3-1 combines with J gene TRBJ2-5; 8 bases agree with TRBD2. This CDR3 has 16 amino acids. Germline V lookup: CDR1 LGHDT, CDR2 YNNKEL (reference sequence). V shed 0 bases and J 1 base; nucleotides not matched to a gene: 4. The CDR3 DNA reads as TGTGCCAGCAGCCAAGAAGGGCTAGCGGGCCAAGAGACCCAGTACTTC. Protein product: CASSQEGLAGQETQYF.

CDR3 DNA sequence: TGTGCCAGCAGCTTCACCAGGGGAGCGACCCAGTACTTC. Amino acids: CASSFTRGATQYF. V usage is TRBV7-8 and J usage is TRBJ2-5, with D possibly matching TRBD1 (6 bases). This CDR3 spans 13 amino acids. Trimming stripped 3 bases from V and 7 bases from J, with 12 bases between. The germline CDR1 and CDR2 sequences are SGHVS and FQNEAQ.

The sample holds a few counts of this clonotype. The chain couples TRBV20-1 to TRBJ2-7, with TRBD2 as a possible D gene (5 bases). Germline loops: CDR1 DFQATT, CDR2 SNEGSKA (reference sequence). Between the trimmed V and J ends, which lost 3 bases and 2 bases, there was a span of 14 bases. CDR3 length equals 14 residues. CDR3 DNA: TGCAGTGCTAGTGCCCAGCGGCCCACCTACGAGCAGTACTTC. Translating it yields CSASAQRPTYEQYF.

This clonotype was seen once. Given a much more abundant clone one base away, this may be a read error. This chain uses TRBV5-6 with TRBJ2-7, with 7 positions matching TRBD2. The CDR3 loop spans 17 amino acids. CDR1 is SGHDT, CDR2 YYEEEE, per germline. The DNA for the CDR3 is TGTGGCAGCAGCTTGGTCGGGCTAGCGGAGGGCCCCTACGAGCAGTACTTC. This sequence encodes CGSSLVGLAEGPYEQYF.

The sample holds many counts of this clonotype. The V call is TRBV12-3 or TRBV12-4, the J call TRBJ2-5; 9 nucleotides align to TRBD1. This CDR3 contains 13 residues. V lost 3 bases, J lost 5 bases, and 1 base stayed unmatched. The CDR3 sequence is CASSFTGGETQYF. The CDR3, as DNA: TGTGCCAGCAGTTTCACAGGGGGCGAGACCCAGTACTTC.

The gene calls are TRBV18 and TRBJ1-1; D perhaps matches TRBD1 (6 bases). The germline V gene has CDR1 KGHSH and CDR2 LQKENI. There are 13 residues in the CDR3. Trimming pared 8 bases from V and 0 bases from J, leaving 10 bases between. CDR3 protein: CASHGQMNTEAFF. In nucleotides, the CDR3 is TGTGCCAGCCACGGACAGATGAACACTGAAGCTTTCTTT.

This sequence joins TRBV7-8 and TRBJ2-1, with a weak D call TRBD2 (6 bases). CDR1 and CDR2 from the germline V gene are SGHVS and FQNEAQ. The CDR3 has 13 residues. The V and J ends lost 5 bases and 9 bases respectively, with 14 bases between them. DNA for the CDR3: TGTGCCAGCAGCCCCCGGACGGGGGTTGAGCAGTTCTTC. It codes for CASSPRTGVEQFF.

This clonotype was observed at least ten times. As DNA, the CDR3 is TGCGCCAGCAGCTTTGGGACAGCGTATGGCTACACCTTC. Its protein product is CASSFGTAYGYTF. The chain employs TRBV5-1 and TRBJ1-2; 7 bases are a match to TRBD1. Germline-derived CDR1 and CDR2 are SGHRS and YFSETQ. The CDR3 contains 13 residues. With 2 bases clipped from V and 5 bases from J, the junction kept 3 bases outside the gene matches.

This clonotype was seen a handful of times. The V and J genes are TRBV7-9 and TRBJ2-5, with TRBD2 matching 13 bases. The CDR3 length is 16 residues. The trim removed 5 bases at V and 3 bases at J, leaving 6 bases unmatched. CDR1 is SEHNR, CDR2 FQNEAQ, per germline (reference sequence). The CDR3 nucleotides are TGTGCCAGCAGCCCGAGACTAGCGGGAGGCAAAGAGACCCAGTACTTC. Amino acid sequence: CASSPRLAGGKETQYF.

The genes are TRBV29-1 and TRBJ1-1; TRBD1 matches at 7 bases. CDR1 and CDR2 from the germline V gene are SQVTM and ANQGSEA. With 6 bases clipped from V and 3 bases from J, the junction kept 7 bases outside the gene matches. The CDR3 is made up of 13 amino acids. CDR3: CSVAQGFYTEAFF. In DNA form, the CDR3 reads TGCAGCGTCGCACAGGGGTTCTACACTGAAGCTTTCTTT.

This clonotype turned up a few times. The chain employs TRBV7-8 and TRBJ2-2; 9 positions match TRBD1. Germline CDR1 SGHVS, CDR2 FQNEAQ. Germline trimming cut 3 bases from V and 1 base from J; bases unmatched to any gene: 3. The CDR3 is made up of 16 amino acids. CDR3 region: CASSFWDRVNTGELFF. The DNA of the CDR3 is TGTGCCAGCAGCTTTTGGGACAGGGTGAACACCGGGGAGCTGTTTTTT.

This clonotype occurred a few times. The chain combines TRBV5-6 with TRBJ1-2; TRBD1 aligns across 9 bases. With V trimmed by 4 bases and J by 7 bases, 11 bases remained unmatched. Germline-derived CDR1 and CDR2 are SGHDT and YYEEEE. There are 15 residues in the CDR3. The CDR3 region has the DNA TGTGCCAGCAGCGAGCCGGACAGGGGTTATGGTGGCTACACCTTC. Translated, it gives CASSEPDRGYGGYTF.